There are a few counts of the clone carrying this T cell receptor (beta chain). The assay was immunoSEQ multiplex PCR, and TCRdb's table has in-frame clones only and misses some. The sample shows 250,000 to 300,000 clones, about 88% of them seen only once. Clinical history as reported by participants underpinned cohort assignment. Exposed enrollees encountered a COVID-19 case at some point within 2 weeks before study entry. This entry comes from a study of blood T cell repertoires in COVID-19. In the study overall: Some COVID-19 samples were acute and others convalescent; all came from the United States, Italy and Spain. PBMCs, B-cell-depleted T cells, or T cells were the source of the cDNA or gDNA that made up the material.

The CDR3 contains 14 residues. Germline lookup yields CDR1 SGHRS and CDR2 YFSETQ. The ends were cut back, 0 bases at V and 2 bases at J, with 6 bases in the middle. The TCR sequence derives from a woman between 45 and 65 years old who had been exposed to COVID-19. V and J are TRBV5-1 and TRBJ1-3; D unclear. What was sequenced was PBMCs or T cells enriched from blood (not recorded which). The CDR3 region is CASSLDGAGNTIYF. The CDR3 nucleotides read TGCGCCAGCAGCTTGGACGGGGCTGGAAACACCATATATTTT.